The next 20 T cell receptor beta chains were all read from a single sample in a study of T-cell reconstitution after alpha-beta-depleted transplantation in children. TCRbeta library construction was performed incorporating unique molecular identifiers. TCRdb re-called the PCR reads through MiXCR, storing one row per CDR3 protein. The sample contains around 680,000 distinct CDR3 sequences, roughly 17% of which appear only once. The sequenced sample was PBMCs from the stem cell graft donor, obtained from the stem cell graft. The receptors here all came from a human donor who donated a stem cell graft to a child with acute myeloid leukemia.

This sequence joins TRBV20-1 and TRBJ2-7; TRBD1 or TRBD2 may be the D gene (5 bases each). There are 15 residues in the CDR3. Germline-derived CDR1 and CDR2 are DFQATT and SNEGSKA (reference sequence). V lost 3 bases, J lost 2 bases, and 17 bases lay in between. The CDR3 loop reads CSARGVGQDAYEQYF. CDR3 nucleotides: TGCAGTGCTAGGGGAGTGGGGCAGGACGCCTACGAGCAGTACTTC.

This clonotype has a count of ten or more. The V and J genes are TRBV12-3 or TRBV12-4 and TRBJ2-6; tentative D call: TRBD2 (6 bases). Trimming left V 7 bases short and J 2 bases short, with 6 bases between. This CDR3 region has 13 residues. The CDR3 region is CASTGAGANVLTF. The DNA of the CDR3 is TGTGCCAGCACGGGGGCTGGGGCCAACGTCCTGACTTTC.

The rearrangement joins TRBV4-3 to TRBJ2-2; D not resolved. This CDR3 comprises 15 residues. Deletions cut 0 bases from V and 1 base from J, with 6 bases between. Per the germline V gene, CDR1 is LGHNA and CDR2 is YSLEER. Here the CDR3 reads CASSQDEGNTGELFF. CDR3 sequence (DNA): TGCGCCAGCAGCCAAGATGAAGGGAACACCGGGGAGCTGTTTTTT.

This rearrangement joins TRBV6-2 or TRBV6-3 to TRBJ2-1, with no clear D. The CDR3 sequence is 14 residues long. Trimming removed 6 bases at V and 6 bases at J, with 15 bases between. Germline V CDR1 and CDR2: MNHEY, SVGEGT. CDR3 DNA sequence: TGTGCCAGCAGAAGCGAGGTAGCTCTCAATGAGCAGTTCTTC. Translating it yields CASRSEVALNEQFF.

The rearrangement links TRBV18 to TRBJ2-7; the match to TRBD1 covers 9 bases. V lost 8 bases and J lost 1; bases outside the gene matches: 15. Germline CDR1 KGHSH, CDR2 LQKENI. The CDR3 loop spans 17 amino acids. The CDR3 sequence: CASASAGQGFLSYEQYF. For the CDR3, the DNA is TGTGCCAGCGCCTCTGCGGGACAGGGCTTCCTTTCCTACGAGCAGTACTTC.

This clonotype was counted a few times. This chain uses TRBV28 with TRBJ1-2; unclear D gene. This CDR3 is 13 amino acids long. Germline loops: CDR1 MDHEN, CDR2 SYDVKM. The germline V and J ends were trimmed by 6 bases and 3 bases, with 11 bases remaining between them. CDR3 DNA: TGTGCCAGCAGATCTGGAGGGTACTATGGCTACACCTTC. It translates to CASRSGGYYGYTF.

At least ten counts were recorded for this clonotype. The chain couples TRBV6-5 to TRBJ2-5; weak D call: TRBD2 (6 bases). The V end lost 7 bases, the J end lost 6 bases, and 15 bases lay between the germline ends. Looked up from germline, CDR1 is MNHEY and CDR2 is SVGAGI. This CDR3 region has 13 residues. CDR3 coding DNA: TGTGCCAGCACTTCTAGCGAATTGAAGACCCAGTACTTC. Translation: CASTSSELKTQYF.

This clonotype occurred many times. This chain links TRBV20-1 with TRBJ2-7, with 8 bases identical to TRBD1. CDR1 and CDR2 (germline): DFQATT, SNEGSKA (reference sequence). The CDR3 loop spans 15 amino acids. V trimming: 5 bases; J trimming: 4 bases; junction bases outside the gene matches: 13. Here the CDR3 DNA reads TGCAGTGCTCTAACTTCGGACAGGGCCGTTTACGAGCAGTACTTC. It yields the protein CSALTSDRAVYEQYF.

At least ten counts were recorded for this clonotype. The chain combines TRBV12-3 or TRBV12-4 with TRBJ2-1; D is possibly TRBD2 (5 bases). The length of the CDR3 is 13 residues. Trimming took 4 bases from V and 14 from J, leaving 18 bases between them. The CDR3 spells CASSSGIPDLKFF. The CDR3 region has the DNA TGTGCCAGCAGTTCCGGGATACCAGACCTTAAGTTCTTC.

As concerns this clonotype: This sequence may be a read error, since a much larger clone differs from it by one base. The chain joins TRBV20-1 to TRBJ2-1, with 10 bases fitting TRBD1. The germline V gene encodes CDR1 DFQATT and CDR2 SNEGSKA (reference sequence). The trim removed 7 bases at V and 7 bases at J, leaving 10 bases unmatched. This CDR3 has 14 residues. The CDR3 is CSVSQGQGKNEQFF. CDR3 sequence (DNA): TGCAGTGTGTCTCAGGGACAGGGGAAGAATGAGCAGTTCTTC.

This clonotype has only a few counts. V is TRBV20-1 and J is TRBJ2-6; 12 bases map to TRBD1. After removal of 4 bases from V and 2 bases from J, the junction contained 9 bases not matched to a gene. CDR3 length: 18 residues. Looked up from germline, CDR1 is DFQATT and CDR2 is SNEGSKA (reference sequence). CDR3 sequence reads: CSAKEWDRGPAGANVLTF. Here the CDR3 DNA reads TGCAGTGCTAAGGAATGGGACAGGGGGCCAGCTGGGGCCAACGTCCTGACTTTC.

This clonotype was seen many times. The rearrangement uses TRBV12-3 or TRBV12-4 and TRBJ1-3, with D tentatively TRBD1 (6 bases). Deletions cut 3 bases from V and 2 bases from J, with 8 bases between. This CDR3 region has 14 residues. The CDR3 spells CASSLTGAGNTIYF. CDR3 in DNA: TGTGCCAGCAGTTTGACAGGCGCTGGAAACACCATATATTTT.

There are many counts of this clonotype. The V call is TRBV12-3 or TRBV12-4, the J call TRBJ1-2, with D unclear. V was clipped by 6 bases and J by 8 bases, with 10 bases between them. The CDR3 is 11 amino acids. The CDR3 region has the DNA TGTGCCAGCAGCCACGGAGGAGGCTACACCTTC. This sequence encodes CASSHGGGYTF.

The rearrangement links TRBV6-1 to TRBJ2-1, with D maybe TRBD2 (5 bases). The CDR3 is 15 residues long. Deletions cut 1 base from V and 8 bases from J, with 15 bases between. CDR1 MNHNS and CDR2 SASEGT come from the germline V gene. Here the CDR3 reads CASSEGTGNWDEQFF. CDR3 sequence (DNA): TGTGCCAGCAGTGAAGGGACGGGGAATTGGGATGAGCAGTTCTTC.

CDR3 sequence (DNA): TGTGCCAGCAGCTTAGCCCCCCTTAGCGTCTCCGAGCAGTTCTTC. Protein sequence: CASSLAPLSVSEQFF. The V and J genes are TRBV7-2 and TRBJ2-1; TRBD2 is a possible D gene (5 bases). V dropped 0 bases and J dropped 10 bases, with 16 bases sitting between them. The germline gives CDR1 SGHTA, CDR2 FQGNSA. This CDR3 is built from 15 residues.

The chain recombines TRBV7-2 with TRBJ2-4; weak D call: TRBD2 (5 bases). The ends were cut back, 4 bases at V and 11 bases at J, with 15 bases in the middle. This CDR3 is 13 amino acids long. Looked up from germline, CDR1 is SGHTA and CDR2 is FQGNSA. This chain's CDR3 is CASSSRTRPVQYF. The CDR3 region has the DNA TGTGCCAGCAGCTCCCGGACTCGGCCGGTTCAGTACTTC.

This clonotype was detected ten times or more. The chain joins TRBV20-1 to TRBJ1-5; 8 bases are shared with TRBD1. J gave up 5 bases and V 1 base, and 4 bases lay outside the gene matches. CDR1 DFQATT and CDR2 SNEGSKA come from the germline V gene (reference sequence). The CDR3 contains 14 residues. CDR3 coding DNA: TGCAGTGCTAGAGGCCGGGACAGGTATCAGCCCCAGCATTTT. Translated, it gives CSARGRDRYQPQHF.

The rearrangement links TRBV5-5 to TRBJ2-2; 9 bases line up with TRBD1. Losses at the gene ends were 2 bases for V and 7 bases for J; bases not matched to a gene: 6. The CDR3 length is 15 residues. Germline V gene sequence: CDR1 SGHKS, CDR2 YYEKEE (reference sequence). The CDR3 DNA reads as TGTGCCAGCAGCTTCTGGACAGGGGACGGCGGGGAGCTGTTTTTT. Translating gives CASSFWTGDGGELFF.

V is TRBV12-3 or TRBV12-4 and J is TRBJ2-1; 10 nucleotides line up with TRBD1. The CDR3 covers 15 residues. V dropped 5 bases and J dropped 6; count of bases not matched to a gene: 7. CDR3 nucleotides: TGTGCCAGCAGTGCCGGGACAGGGGACTTCAATGAGCAGTTCTTC. Amino acids: CASSAGTGDFNEQFF.

V gene TRBV6-1 combines with J gene TRBJ2-3, with 8 nucleotides matching TRBD2. The ends lost 6 bases at V and 2 bases at J; junction bases unmatched: 7. This CDR3 has 15 residues. Germline CDR1 reads MNHNS; CDR2 reads SASEGT. The CDR3 DNA sequence: TGTGCCAGCAGGCCACTAGCGGCGGCCACAGATACGCAGTATTTT. This gives the protein CASRPLAAATDTQYF.